These 30 T cell receptor beta chains originate from one sample sequenced in a study of cytomegalovirus exposure and HLA in healthy donors. Use of 60 Vbeta and 13 Jbeta primers characterized the PCR. Generated by immunoSEQ multiplex PCR, the TCRdb table keeps only in-frame clones and is missing some. The repertoire holds roughly 100,000 clones, with approximately 66% as singletons. The sample was PBMCs. All receptors derive from a woman aged 50 to 60 in good health and CMV-seronegative.

The genes are TRBV30 and TRBJ1-5, with a tentative D call TRBD1 (6 bases). The V gene's germline CDR1 is GTSNPN and CDR2 SVGIG (reference sequence). V lost 6 bases and J 4 bases, leaving 13 bases between the germline ends. This CDR3 contains 13 residues. CDR3: CACARQDNQPQHF. The CDR3 nucleotides read TGTGCCTGTGCAAGACAGGATAATCAGCCCCAGCATTTT. Variable domain in full (rest from reference TRBV30 and TRBJ1-5): SQTIHQWPATLVQPVGSPLSLECTVEGTSNPNLYWYRQAAGRGLQLLFYSVGIGQISSEVPQNLSASRPQDRQFILSSKKLLLSDSGFYLCACARQDNQPQHFGDGTRLSIL.

The genes are TRBV4-1 and TRBJ1-3; 8 positions agree with TRBD1. V trimming: 3 bases; J trimming: 7 bases; junction bases outside the gene matches: 8. Germline V gene sequence: CDR1 MGHRA, CDR2 YSYEKL. The CDR3 spans 15 residues. The CDR3 is CASSHFAGGLNTIYF. CDR3 bases: TGCGCCAGCAGCCACTTCGCAGGGGGCCTGAACACCATATATTTT.

The table lists this clone with a few counts. The chain recombines TRBV18 with TRBJ2-2, with D unresolved. The ends were cut back, 3 bases at V and 0 bases at J, with 11 bases in the middle. This CDR3 is 16 amino acids long. Germline V CDR1 and CDR2: KGHSH, LQKENI. This chain's CDR3 is CASSPFIEANTGELFF. Here the CDR3 DNA reads TGTGCCAGCTCACCTTTCATAGAAGCGAACACCGGGGAGCTGTTTTTT.

The rearrangement joins TRBV6-5 to TRBJ2-5; possible D gene TRBD1, 6 bases. V lost 0 bases and J lost 4, with 9 bases in between. CDR1 and CDR2 from the germline V gene are MNHEY and SVGAGI. The length of the CDR3 is 14 residues. CDR3: CASSYSPGVETQYF. CDR3 coding DNA: TGTGCCAGCAGTTACTCGCCAGGGGTAGAGACCCAGTACTTC.

The chain combines TRBV18 with TRBJ1-2; no firm D call. V lost 6 bases and J lost 7, with 18 bases in between. The CDR3 spans 14 residues. Per germline, CDR1 KGHSH and CDR2 LQKENI. Here the CDR3 reads CASSLEMGSGGYTF. CDR3 DNA sequence: TGTGCCAGCTCGCTCGAAATGGGTTCGGGTGGCTACACCTTC.

The chain joins TRBV2 to TRBJ2-7; D is unresolved. This CDR3 is 13 amino acids long. The germline V gene has CDR1 SNHLY and CDR2 FYNNEI. V was clipped by 3 bases and J by 3 bases, with 9 bases between them. Here the CDR3 reads CASSDRALYEQYF. The CDR3, as DNA: TGTGCCAGCAGTGATAGAGCCCTCTACGAGCAGTACTTC. The full variable domain, with the rest looked up from reference TRBV2 and TRBJ2-7, is EPEVTQTPSHQVTQMGQEVILRCVPISNHLYFYWYRQILGQKVEFLVSFYNNEISEKSEIFDDQFSVERPDGSNFTLKIRSTKLEDSAMYFCASSDRALYEQYFGPGTRLTVT.

The chain recombines TRBV28 with TRBJ1-3; TRBD1 is a possible D gene (6 bases). Germline-derived CDR1 and CDR2 are MDHEN and SYDVKM. V lost 3 bases and J 5 bases, leaving 20 bases between the germline ends. The CDR3 extends over 17 amino acids. CDR3 protein: CASSFGFRGARRNTIYF. In nucleotides, the CDR3 is TGTGCCAGCAGTTTTGGGTTTCGGGGGGCGCGTAGAAACACCATATATTTT.

This sequence joins TRBV19 and TRBJ2-7; D unresolved. Trimming stripped 3 bases from V and 0 bases from J, with 12 bases between. This CDR3 is built from 15 residues. CDR1 and CDR2 (germline): LNHDA, SQIVND (reference sequence). In DNA form, the CDR3 reads TGTGCCAGTAGTATCGGTCAGCGATACTCCTACGAGCAGTACTTC. It codes for CASSIGQRYSYEQYF.

This clone showed up just a few times. The V gene is TRBV4-1, the J gene TRBJ1-1; 8 bases map to TRBD1. From germline, CDR1 is MGHRA and CDR2 YSYEKL. The CDR3 length is 15 residues. The junction had 4 bases not matched to a gene; V was cut back by 0 bases and J by 4 bases. CDR3 sequence reads: CASSQDPTGGTEAFF. In nucleotides, the CDR3 is TGCGCCAGCAGCCAAGATCCCACAGGGGGCACTGAAGCTTTCTTT.

The chain is built from TRBV10-2 and TRBJ2-1, with 8 nucleotides matching TRBD1. The CDR3 is made up of 15 amino acids. The germline V gene has CDR1 WSHSY and CDR2 SAAADI. J lost 10 bases, V lost 4 bases, and 12 bases had no gene match. CDR3 DNA: TGCGCCAGCAGTGCCCCTCAGACAGGGGCAGGGGAGCAGTTCTTC. Encoded protein: CASSAPQTGAGEQFF.

The rearrangement joins TRBV28 to TRBJ2-1; 13 bases fit TRBD2. The CDR3 consists of 16 residues. The germline gives CDR1 MDHEN, CDR2 SYDVKM. The V and J ends lost 2 bases and 7 bases, in that order; junction bases with no gene match: 5. This CDR3 reads CASSLIGTSGTNEQFF. The CDR3 DNA is TGTGCCAGCAGTTTAATCGGGACTAGCGGGACGAATGAGCAGTTCTTC.

This chain connects TRBV11-2 to TRBJ2-1; TRBD1 might be the D (6 bases). The germline CDR1 and CDR2 sequences are SGHAT and FQNNGV. This CDR3 has 16 residues. Between the trimmed V and J ends, which lost 4 bases and 2 bases, there was a span of 15 bases. The CDR3 sequence is CASSSLLQGAYNEQFF. The CDR3 DNA reads as TGTGCCAGCAGCTCCCTTCTACAGGGAGCCTACAATGAGCAGTTCTTC.

A few counts support this clone. This chain's CDR3 is CASSDSERSNQPQHF. The CDR3, as DNA: TGTGCCAGCAGTGACTCGGAGCGTAGCAATCAGCCCCAGCATTTT. V usage is TRBV6-4 and J usage is TRBJ1-5; unclear D gene. CDR1 and CDR2 (germline): MRHNA, SNTAGT. The CDR3 has 15 residues. With 0 bases removed from V and 0 bases from J, the gap between germline ends came to 6 bases.

This clone showed up just once. J is TRBJ1-3 and V is TRBV28; no clear D gene. With 5 bases removed from V and 0 bases from J, the gap between germline ends came to 14 bases. The germline V gene has CDR1 MDHEN and CDR2 SYDVKM. The CDR3 length is 16 residues. CDR3 sequence: CASSPRTFYSGNTIYF. The CDR3 DNA reads as TGTGCCAGCAGTCCCCGGACTTTCTACTCTGGAAACACCATATATTTT. The whole variable domain, remainder taken from reference TRBV28 and TRBJ1-3, is DVKVTQSSRYLVKRTGEKVFLECVQDMDHENMFWYRQDPGLGLRLIYFSYDVKMKEKGDIPEGYSVSREKKERFSLILESASTNQTSMYLCASSPRTFYSGNTIYFGEGSWLTVV.

The genes are TRBV5-4 and TRBJ2-7, with a weak D call TRBD1 (5 bases). The CDR3 totals 15 residues. CDR1 SGHNT and CDR2 YYREEE come from the germline V gene (reference sequence). V lost 2 bases and J 7 bases, leaving 19 bases between the germline ends. The CDR3 loop reads CASSFAGGMGQEQYF. CDR3 nucleotide sequence: TGTGCCAGCAGCTTTGCCGGTGGGATGGGGCAGGAGCAGTACTTC. Full variable domain (outside the CDR3, taken from reference TRBV5-4 and TRBJ2-7): ETGVTQSPTHLIKTRGQQVTLRCSSQSGHNTVSWYQQALGQGPQFIFQYYREEENGRGNFPPRFSGLQFPNYSSELNVNALELDDSALYLCASSFAGGMGQEQYFGPGTRLTVT.

This clone was counted a few times. V gene TRBV5-1 combines with J gene TRBJ2-2, with D tentatively TRBD1 (5 bases). The germline V and J ends were trimmed by 5 bases and 5 bases, with 13 bases remaining between them. The CDR3 consists of 14 residues. Germline loops: CDR1 SGHRS, CDR2 YFSETQ. The CDR3 region has the DNA TGCGCCAGCAGTCTAACAGGTGGGACCGGGGAGCTGTTTTTT. Encoded protein: CASSLTGGTGELFF. The whole variable domain, remainder taken from reference TRBV5-1 and TRBJ2-2, is KAGVTQTPRYLIKTRGQQVTLSCSPISGHRSVSWYQQTPGQGLQFLFEYFSETQRNKGNFPGRFSGRQFSNSRSEMNVSTLELGDSALYLCASSLTGGTGELFFGEGSRLTVL.

V gene TRBV7-2 combines with J gene TRBJ2-3; the match to TRBD2 covers 10 bases. With V trimmed by 2 bases and J by 4 bases, 3 bases remained unmatched. CDR3 size: 15 residues. CDR1 and CDR2 (germline): SGHTA, FQGNSA. The CDR3 is CASSLSGRASDTQYF. DNA for the CDR3: TGTGCCAGCAGCTTAAGCGGGAGGGCCTCAGATACGCAGTATTTT.

The chain uses TRBV20-1 and TRBJ2-3; D unresolved. Germline CDR1 and CDR2: DFQATT and SNEGSKA (reference sequence). The length of the CDR3 is 11 residues. The germline V and J ends were trimmed by 6 bases and 0 bases, with 4 bases remaining between them. The CDR3 region is CSAASTDTQYF. In nucleotides, the CDR3 is TGCAGTGCGGCTAGCACAGATACGCAGTATTTT.

The chain has TRBV1 and TRBJ2-5; whether TRBD2, the table's D call, matches the DNA was not checked. TRBV1 is given as a pseudogene. This CDR3 region has 11 residues. CDR3 DNA: TGCACCAGCAGCTCTGAAGAGACCCAGTACTTC. It codes for CTSSSEETQYF.

This chain uses TRBV20-1 with TRBJ2-7; the D gene is possibly TRBD2 (6 bases). Germline CDR1 is DFQATT and CDR2 is SNEGSKA (reference sequence). The CDR3 has 11 residues. The V gene lost 7 bases and the J gene lost 3 bases, with 10 bases spanning the gap. CDR3: CSVGGVYEQYF. CDR3 DNA: TGCAGTGTGGGGGGAGTCTACGAGCAGTACTTC.

Concerning this clone itself: Mismatch with germline at one junction end may stem from a read error. The V call is TRBV10-2, the J call TRBJ1-2; TRBD1 matches 7 bases. There are 16 residues in the CDR3. Germline values: CDR1 WSHSY, CDR2 SAAADI. The CDR3 DNA reads TGCGCCAGCAGTGAAACATTCGGGACAGCTAACTATGGCTGCACCTTC. Translated: CASSETFGTANYGCTF.

This clone has more than one count but fewer than ten. V usage is TRBV7-9 and J usage is TRBJ1-1; 7 bases fit TRBD1. The CDR3 is 14 residues long. The J segment lost 5 bases and the V segment lost 3 bases, leaving 6 bases of the junction unmatched. Germline values: CDR1 SEHNR, CDR2 FQNEAQ (reference sequence). In DNA, the CDR3 is TGTGCCAGCAGCTTTACAGGGGATAATACTGAAGCTTTCTTT. Amino acid sequence: CASSFTGDNTEAFF.

The chain combines TRBV7-2 with TRBJ1-5; 9 bases map to TRBD1. Germline V gene sequence: CDR1 SGHTA, CDR2 FQGNSA. The CDR3 spans 14 residues. V shed 4 bases, J shed 6 bases, and the junction held 4 bases outside the gene matches. The chain's CDR3 is CASSSPTGGQPQHF. CDR3 coding DNA: TGTGCCAGCAGCTCCCCGACAGGGGGTCAGCCCCAGCATTTT. The whole variable domain, filled in from reference TRBV7-2 and TRBJ1-5, reads GAGVSQSPSNKVTEKGKDVELRCDPISGHTALYWYRQSLGQGLEFLIYFQGNSAPDKSGLPSDRFSAERTGGSVSTLTIQRTQQEDSAVYLCASSSPTGGQPQHFGDGTRLSIL.

The chain couples TRBV6-4 to TRBJ2-1, with D perhaps matching TRBD1 (7 bases). The CDR3 contains 14 residues. Trimming removed 3 bases from V and 4 bases from J, with 10 bases in between. The germline V gene has CDR1 MRHNA and CDR2 SNTAGT. This CDR3 reads CASSEQGRYNEQFF. The CDR3 region has the DNA TGTGCCAGCAGTGAACAGGGGAGGTACAATGAGCAGTTCTTC.

The chain links TRBV7-2 to TRBJ2-5, with 8 bases lining up with TRBD2. V was pared by 6 bases and J by 5 bases, with 20 bases of the junction left unmatched. Germline V gives CDR1 SGHTA, CDR2 FQGNSA. This CDR3 contains 18 residues. The CDR3 nucleotides are TGTGCCAGCAGTCACCCAGGACTAGCTTTTGTGACGGTGGAGACCCAGTACTTC. This translates into CASSHPGLAFVTVETQYF.

The chain couples TRBV5-1 to TRBJ2-7; 11 positions agree with TRBD2. Germline V gene data show CDR1 as SGHRS and CDR2 as YFSETQ. CDR3 length: 16 amino acids. V lost 2 bases and J lost 0; bases outside the gene matches: 4. The CDR3 nucleotides are TGCGCCAGCAGCTTTAGCGGGAGGGTAAGCTCCTACGAGCAGTACTTC. It codes for CASSFSGRVSSYEQYF. The full variable domain, with the rest looked up from reference TRBV5-1 and TRBJ2-7, is KAGVTQTPRYLIKTRGQQVTLSCSPISGHRSVSWYQQTPGQGLQFLFEYFSETQRNKGNFPGRFSGRQFSNSRSEMNVSTLELGDSALYLCASSFSGRVSSYEQYFGPGTRLTVT.

This chain uses TRBV6-1 with TRBJ2-3, with D possibly being TRBD2 (5 bases). The V end lost 2 bases, the J end lost 3 bases, and 12 bases lay between the germline ends. The CDR3 is made up of 15 amino acids. The V gene's germline CDR1 is MNHNS and CDR2 SASEGT. DNA of the CDR3: TGTGCCAGCAGTGAAATGGGAGACTTTACAGATACGCAGTATTTT. Encoded protein: CASSEMGDFTDTQYF.

V and J are TRBV10-3 and TRBJ1-2, with D perhaps matching TRBD1 (6 bases). The CDR3 has 14 residues. Germline lookup yields CDR1 ENHRY and CDR2 SYGVKD. V was shortened by 6 bases and J by 2 bases, with 13 bases between the two germline ends. This chain's CDR3 is CAIRPQGHNYGYTF. The DNA of the CDR3 is TGTGCCATCAGGCCACAGGGCCACAACTATGGCTACACCTTC.

V is TRBV5-1 and J is TRBJ2-2, with 12 bases identical to TRBD2. The CDR3 has 16 amino acids. V gave up 5 bases and J gave up 5 bases; unmatched junction bases: 7. Germline lookup yields CDR1 SGHRS and CDR2 YFSETQ. The CDR3 nucleotides read TGCGCCAGCAGTTTGACTAGCGGGAGCGGTACCGGGGAGCTGTTTTTT. It codes for CASSLTSGSGTGELFF.

The chain links TRBV19 to TRBJ1-4, with a possible D match to TRBD1 (5 bases). Germline V lookup: CDR1 LNHDA, CDR2 SQIVND (reference sequence). CDR3 length: 15 residues. The V gene lost 3 bases and the J gene lost 10 bases, with 18 bases spanning the gap. In nucleotides, the CDR3 is TGTGCCAGTAGTATCCCCCCGGTGACAGTTGTAAAACTGTTTTTT. Its translation is CASSIPPVTVVKLFF. The complete variable domain, with remaining parts taken from reference TRBV19 and TRBJ1-4, reads DGGITQSPKYLFRKEGQNVTLSCEQNLNHDAMYWYRQDPGQGLRLIYYSQIVNDFQKGDIAEGYSVSREKKESFPLTVTSAQKNPTAFYLCASSIPPVTVVKLFFGSGTQLSVL.